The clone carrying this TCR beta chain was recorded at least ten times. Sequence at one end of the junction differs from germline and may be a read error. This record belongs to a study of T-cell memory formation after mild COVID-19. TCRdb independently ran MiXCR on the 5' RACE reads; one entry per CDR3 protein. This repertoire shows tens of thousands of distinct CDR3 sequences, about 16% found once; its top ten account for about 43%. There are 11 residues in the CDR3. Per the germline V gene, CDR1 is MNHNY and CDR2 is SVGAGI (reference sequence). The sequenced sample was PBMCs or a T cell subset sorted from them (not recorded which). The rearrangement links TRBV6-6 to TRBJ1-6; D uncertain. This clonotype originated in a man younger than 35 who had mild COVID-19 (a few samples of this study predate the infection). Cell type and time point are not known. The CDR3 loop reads CASSYNSPLHF. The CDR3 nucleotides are TGTGCCAGCAGTTATAACTCACCCCTCCACTTT.